Listed here are 10 T cell receptor beta chains from one sample, sequenced in a study of human T cells and chemical hapten exposure. Sample time point: healthy volunteer bleed at 2 weeks. Unfractionated whole blood served as the source for total RNA extraction. TCRdb reanalysed the RACE reads using MiXCR and keeps one entry per CDR3 protein. The sample lists tens of thousands of distinct CDR3 sequences; around 7% were seen once. What was sequenced was whole blood. These receptors were collected from a human donor in good health. Some clones in this sample may be carry-over from other donors' samples.

This clonotype was counted ten times or more. The genes are TRBV27 and TRBJ2-5; D is undetermined. V lost 5 bases to trimming and J lost 1 base, with 2 bases between them. The germline V gene has CDR1 MNHEY and CDR2 SMNVEV (reference sequence). This CDR3 comprises 11 residues. CDR3 loop: CASSVQETQYF. CDR3 DNA: TGTGCCAGCAGTGTCCAAGAGACCCAGTACTTC.

The sample holds a few counts of this clonotype. The chain recombines TRBV27 with TRBJ1-2; D remains ambiguous. The germline V and J ends were trimmed by 5 bases and 2 bases, with 18 bases remaining between them. The germline V gene encodes CDR1 MNHEY and CDR2 SMNVEV (reference sequence). The CDR3 has 16 residues. The CDR3 protein is CASSKWGGVGNYGYTF. CDR3 nucleotide sequence: TGTGCCAGCAGTAAATGGGGAGGAGTGGGGAACTATGGCTACACCTTC.

This clonotype was seen ten or more times. The chain has TRBV4-1 and TRBJ2-7, with TRBD2 matching 7 bases. Germline lookup yields CDR1 MGHRA and CDR2 YSYEKL. The CDR3 has 16 residues. V lost 1 base, J lost 3 bases, and 9 bases stayed unmatched. CDR3: CASSQGSGGNSYEQYF. The CDR3 DNA follows: TGCGCCAGCAGCCAAGGGTCCGGGGGGAATAGCTACGAGCAGTACTTC.

This clonotype was picked up many times. The rearrangement uses TRBV7-2 and TRBJ1-1; no clear D gene. The CDR3 has 15 residues. The V end was cut by 5 bases, the J end by 0 bases, with 13 bases between. The germline CDR1 and CDR2 sequences are SGHTA and FQGNSA. The CDR3 DNA reads TGTGCCAGCAGCCCTGCGACGTTAGTGAACACTGAAGCTTTCTTT. Translated: CASSPATLVNTEAFF.

This clonotype showed up just a few times. The chain joins TRBV29-1 to TRBJ1-1, with D hard to call. This CDR3 is 14 amino acids long. Germline V gene lookup returns CDR1 SQVTM and CDR2 ANQGSEA. Trimming took 7 bases from V and 7 from J, leaving 22 bases between them. The CDR3, as DNA: TGCAGCGGTGACTCCAGAGACGGAGGAGGTGAAGCTTTCTTT. Amino acids: CSGDSRDGGGEAFF. Full variable domain (remainder filled in from reference TRBV29-1 and TRBJ1-1): SAVISQKPSRDICQRGTSLTIQCQVDSQVTMMFWYRQQPGQSLTLIATANQGSEATYESGFVIDKFPISRPNLTFSTLTVSNMSPEDSSIYLCSGDSRDGGGEAFFGQGTRLTVV.

Ten or more counts support this clonotype. The chain couples TRBV4-2 to TRBJ2-1; 9 nucleotides match TRBD1. The CDR3 contains 17 residues. With V trimmed by 0 bases and J by 9 bases, 12 bases remained unmatched. Germline assignment: CDR1 LGHNA and CDR2 YNFKEQ. Here the CDR3 DNA reads TGTGCCAGCAGCCAAGAATACCTACCGGGACAGGGTTCTGAGCAGTTCTTC. Its protein product is CASSQEYLPGQGSEQFF.

In this sample, this clonotype turned up many times. The chain uses TRBV6-2 or TRBV6-3 and TRBJ1-1; D gene uncertain. V lost 6 bases to trimming and J lost 8 bases, with 16 bases between them. The germline V gene has CDR1 MNHEY and CDR2 SVGEGT. The CDR3 is 13 residues long. For the CDR3, the DNA is TGTGCCAGCAGCCTGACGAGCCGCCTGGAAGCTTTCTTT. Its translation: CASSLTSRLEAFF.

The chain combines TRBV28 with TRBJ2-3; D gene unclear. Per germline, CDR1 MDHEN and CDR2 SYDVKM. CDR3 length equals 13 residues. V lost 3 bases, J lost 4 bases, and 8 bases lay in between. CDR3 region: CASSFGCADTQYF. The CDR3 DNA is TGTGCCAGCAGTTTTGGTTGTGCAGATACGCAGTATTTT.

Worth noting for this clonotype: One end of the junction fails to match germline, which may point to a read error. V usage is TRBV2 and J usage is TRBJ2-1, with D perhaps matching TRBD2 (6 bases). The CDR3 extends over 11 amino acids. Looked up from germline, CDR1 is SNHLY and CDR2 is FYNNEI. CDR3 sequence (DNA): TGTGCCAGCAGCCTAAGCGGGTTACACCTCTTC. Its protein is CASSLSGLHLF.

The V call is TRBV3-1, the J call TRBJ1-2; the D gene is possibly TRBD1 (5 bases). This CDR3 spans 17 amino acids. CDR1 LGHDT and CDR2 YNNKEL come from the germline V gene (reference sequence). V lost 0 bases and J 4 bases, leaving 18 bases between the germline ends. CDR3 coding DNA: TGTGCCAGCAGCCAAGATGCAGGAAACGGGGGTCCCTATGGCTACACCTTC. As protein: CASSQDAGNGGPYGYTF.